Listed here are 18 T cell receptor beta chains from one sample, sequenced in a study of tumor and adjacent non-tumor tissue in lung cancer. The template was RNA from unsorted bulk tissue. The library came from three nested PCR rounds adapted from ARM-PCR protocols. In TCRdb, the multiplex PCR reads were re-called with MiXCR into one record per CDR3 protein. The profile shows fewer than 120,000 distinct CDR3 sequences, approximately 80% of them singletons. The specimen was lung tumor tissue. Every receptor here comes from a man aged 70-80 years with non-small cell lung cancer.

Comment on this clonotype: Relative to the germline gene, one junction end is altered; a read error may explain this. The chain couples TRBV5-1 to TRBJ2-1; 15 bases align to TRBD2. The CDR3 covers 17 residues. The germline CDR1 and CDR2 sequences are SGHRS and YFSETQ. The CDR3 DNA sequence: TGCGCTAGCACGCCGGGGACTAGCGGGGGGTCCTACAATGAGCTGTTCTTC. Translation: CASTPGTSGGSYNELFF.

The chain links TRBV29-1 to TRBJ2-1; D ambiguous. The CDR3 is 16 residues long. Germline V CDR1 and CDR2: SQVTM, ANQGSEA. The ends were cut back, 1 base at V and 3 bases at J, with 16 bases in the middle. CDR3 nucleotide sequence: TGCAGCGTTGAAGTAGTCCCCTATCGAGACTACAATGAGCAGTTCTTC. This gives the protein CSVEVVPYRDYNEQFF.

This clonotype showed up just a few times. The rearrangement joins TRBV19 to TRBJ1-5; TRBD1 is a possible D gene (6 bases). Germline values: CDR1 LNHDA, CDR2 SQIVND (reference sequence). CDR3 length equals 15 residues. Trimming took off 3 bases at V and 5 bases at J, with 14 bases between the two ends. The CDR3 nucleotides read TGTGCCAGTAGTATGAGTCAGGGGTTCGATCAGCCCCAGCATTTT. Translated, it gives CASSMSQGFDQPQHF.

In regard to this clonotype: A read error may account for a junction end that differs from germline. This chain links TRBV11-2 with TRBJ2-7, with D perhaps matching TRBD1 (5 bases). The CDR3 spans 16 residues. The germline gives CDR1 SGHAT, CDR2 FQNNGV. The CDR3 DNA follows: TGTGACAGCAGCCCCCCCGCCTGGACACCAACCTACGAGCAATACTTC. This gives the protein CDSSPPAWTPTYEQYF. Drawing the rest from reference TRBV11-2 and TRBJ2-7, the complete variable domain is EAGVAQSPRYKIIEKRQSVAFWCNPISGHATLYWYQQILGQGPKLLIQFQNNGVVDDSQLPKDRFSAERLKGVDSTLKIQPAKLEDSAVYLCDSSPPAWTPTYEQYFGPGTRLTVT.

The rearrangement uses TRBV12-3 or TRBV12-4 and TRBJ2-2; 9 nucleotides match TRBD2. Unmatched junction bases numbered 18, after V lost 5 bases and J lost 14 bases. The CDR3 loop spans 16 amino acids. CDR3 sequence (DNA): TGTGCCAGCAGTCTCGCGGGGGGGCATAACACCGTGGAACTGTTTTTT. The encoded protein is CASSLAGGHNTVELFF.

As regards this clonotype: A read error is possible here, since a much larger clone lies one base away. The CDR3 DNA follows: TGTGCCAGCAGTTTATGGCCCGCGTCTGATACAGTTAACACTGAAGCTCTCTTT. It translates to CASSLWPASDTVNTEALF. The chain combines TRBV28 with TRBJ1-1; D ambiguous. The germline CDR1 and CDR2 sequences are MDHEN and SYDVKM. The CDR3 totals 18 residues.

As concerns this clonotype: One junction end does not reproduce the germline sequence, and a read error may be involved. The V call is TRBV6-2 or TRBV6-3, the J call TRBJ1-1; no reliable D call. The CDR3 spans 13 residues. Germline V gene sequence: CDR1 MNHEY, CDR2 SVGEGT. The CDR3 nucleotides are TGTGACAGCAATGAGACGGTGAACACTGAAGCTTTCTTT. Translated: CDSNETVNTEAFF.

This chain uses TRBV6-5 with TRBJ1-4; D is undetermined. V dropped 6 bases and J dropped 4 bases, with 15 bases sitting between them. The germline gives CDR1 MNHEY, CDR2 SVGAGI. This CDR3 has 15 amino acids. Here the CDR3 reads CASRLTGGSNEKLFF. CDR3 coding DNA: TGTGCCAGCAGACTGACTGGAGGTAGTAATGAAAAACTGTTTTTT.

Details on this clonotype: One junction end disagrees with the germline gene, perhaps due to a read error. The chain recombines TRBV5-5 with TRBJ2-7, with D perhaps matching TRBD2 (7 bases). The germline V gene encodes CDR1 SGHKS and CDR2 YYEKEE (reference sequence). The CDR3 extends over 14 amino acids. The CDR3 nucleotides are TGTGCCTGCAGCCGCCGGGATAGGGGGGGCGAGCAGTACTTC. It codes for CACSRRDRGGEQYF.

As concerns this clonotype: A much larger clone is a single base away; this may be a read error. The gene calls are TRBV5-1 and TRBJ2-7; 7 bases fit TRBD2. V trimming: 6 bases; J trimming: 5 bases; junction bases outside the gene matches: 11. Germline V gives CDR1 SGHRS, CDR2 YFSETQ. This CDR3 spans 14 amino acids. CDR3 DNA sequence: TGCGCCAGCAACTTCGGCGGGAGCTTCGACGAGCAGTACTTC. Protein product: CASNFGGSFDEQYF.

On this clonotype: Relative to the germline gene, one junction end is altered; a read error may explain this. V usage is TRBV6-5 and J usage is TRBJ1-6; D remains unclear. The CDR3 is 15 amino acids. The germline CDR1 and CDR2 sequences are MNHEY and SVGAGI. The chain's CDR3 is CASSYSDGKNSPFHF. CDR3 coding DNA: TGTGCCAGTAGTTATTCTGACGGTAAAAATTCACCCTTCCACTTT.

This clonotype was found a few times. This chain links TRBV9 with TRBJ2-7, with 11 bases matching TRBD2. Germline V lookup: CDR1 SGDLS, CDR2 YYNGEE. V was clipped by 4 bases and J by 3 bases; unmatched bases: 6. The CDR3 runs 15 residues. The CDR3, as DNA: TGTGCCAGCAGCCCCGGGACTAGCGGATACTACGAGCAGTACTTC. It yields the protein CASSPGTSGYYEQYF.

In regard to this clonotype: Since the CDR3 does not end with the conserved phenylalanine or tryptophan, this likely comes from a read error. The chain employs TRBV10-2 and TRBJ1-2; no definite D call. CDR1 and CDR2 from the germline V gene are WSHSY and SAAADI. CDR3 length: 15 residues. Trimming removed 4 bases from V and 4 bases from J, with 16 bases in between. In nucleotides, the CDR3 is TGCGCCAGCAGTGGGTCGAGGGATCAGAGCTATGGCTACACCATC. It translates to CASSGSRDQSYGYTI.

The chain joins TRBV6-1 to TRBJ1-2; maybe TRBD1 (6 bases). There are 13 residues in the CDR3. Germline V gene lookup returns CDR1 MNHNS and CDR2 SASEGT. The V end was cut by 4 bases, the J end by 10 bases, with 16 bases between. CDR3 DNA sequence: TGTGCCAGCAGTGGCGGACAGTGGCATGACTACACCTTC. Protein sequence: CASSGGQWHDYTF.

For this clonotype: Lacking the conserved final phenylalanine or tryptophan, this CDR3 likely reflects a read error. The rearrangement joins TRBV11-2 to TRBJ1-1, with TRBD1 as a possible D gene (6 bases). Trimming cost V 2 bases and J 1 base, with 11 bases left between them. The CDR3 is 15 residues long. The germline V gene has CDR1 SGHAT and CDR2 FQNNGV. The CDR3 sequence: CASSLPETGNTEAFV. The CDR3 DNA reads as TGTGCCAGCAGCTTACCAGAGACAGGGAACACTGAAGCTTTCGTC.

The chain is built from TRBV5-4 and TRBJ2-3; the D gene could be TRBD1 or TRBD2 (6 bases each). There are 15 residues in the CDR3. V dropped 3 bases and J dropped 4 bases, with 15 bases sitting between them. Germline assignment: CDR1 SGHNT and CDR2 YYREEE (reference sequence). The CDR3 loop is CASSWLGGLADTQYF. DNA of the CDR3: TGTGCCAGCAGCTGGCTGGGGGGCCTGGCAGATACGCAGTATTTT.

Points on this clonotype: Compared with germline, one end of the junction differs, possibly owing to a read error. This chain joins TRBV7-2 and TRBJ2-2; D may correspond to TRBD1 or TRBD2 (5 bases each). Germline loops: CDR1 SGHTA, CDR2 FQGNSA. CDR3 length: 15 amino acids. Here the CDR3 DNA reads TGTGCCAGCAGCTTAGCAGGACACGAGTCCGGGGAGCCGTTTTTT. This encodes CASSLAGHESGEPFF.

This clonotype appeared a single time. V is TRBV6-6 and J is TRBJ2-4, with 7 bases lining up with TRBD1. The CDR3 extends over 16 amino acids. Germline CDR1 MNHNY, CDR2 SVGAGI (reference sequence). V lost 2 bases and J lost 7; bases outside the gene matches: 11. The CDR3 DNA sequence: TGTGCCAGCAGTTACCTGGGACAGCATGGGTTGAACATTCAGTACTTC. Translating it yields CASSYLGQHGLNIQYF.